The TCR beta chain under discussion was sequenced for a study of T cells in Graves' hyperthyroidism and ophthalmopathy. Study-wide context: The initial diagnosis was the point when peripheral blood was collected, ahead of any treatment.

In this sample, this clonotype turned up many times. Germline CDR1 and CDR2: SGHVS and FQNEAQ. The CDR3 runs to 17 residues. The ends were cut back, 3 bases at V and 2 bases at J, with 18 bases in the middle. PBMCs came from roughly 10 ml fresh peripheral blood. Amplification yielded TCR beta CDR3 regions, with RNA transcripts as the source. HTBI primers were employed in a first-round RT-PCR of the TCR CDR3. In TCRdb, the multiplex PCR reads were re-called with MiXCR into one record per CDR3 protein. The data contain approximately 590,000 distinct CDR3 sequences, 15% to 18% of them seen just once; the ten biggest clones take up around 6.6%.

The TCR was taken from a woman in her 30s with Graves' hyperthyroidism. V and J are TRBV7-8 and TRBJ2-3; possibly TRBD1 or TRBD2 for D (5 bases each). The sequencing sample was made of blood. The CDR3 DNA reads as TGTGCCAGCAGCTTGGGACGCGACGGAACTTACACAGATACGCAGTATTTT. Protein sequence: CASSLGRDGTYTDTQYF.